The 6 T cell receptor beta chains listed next were all sequenced from one sample in a study of blood T cell repertoires in COVID-19. Produced via immunoSEQ multiplex PCR; TCRdb's table is partial and in-frame only. The table lists over 100,000 clones, around 90% of them singletons. Specimen: peripheral blood. The receptors stem from a young man with acute or convalescent COVID-19.

V is TRBV12-3 or TRBV12-4 and J is TRBJ1-1; TRBD1 might be the D (5 bases). Trimming shortened V by 3 bases and J by 1 base, and 6 bases separated the two germline ends. This CDR3 is 13 amino acids long. CDR3 in amino acids: CASSFDRNTEAFF. CDR3 coding DNA: TGTGCCAGCAGTTTCGACAGGAACACTGAAGCTTTCTTT.

This chain uses TRBV30 with TRBJ1-6, with TRBD1 matching over 8 bases. This CDR3 region has 16 residues. Germline assignment: CDR1 GTSNPN and CDR2 SVGIG (reference sequence). V gave up 1 base and J gave up 0 bases; unmatched junction bases: 2. CDR3 coding DNA: TGTGCCTGGAGTGGACAGGGGAGCTCCTATAATTCACCCCTCCACTTT. Protein: CAWSGQGSSYNSPLHF.

The V and J genes are TRBV5-8 and TRBJ2-1; TRBD2 aligns across 8 bases. V trimming: 7 bases; J trimming: 1 base; junction bases outside the gene matches: 7. Germline values: CDR1 SGHTS, CDR2 YDEGEE. The CDR3 is made up of 15 amino acids. This CDR3 reads CASGEGTSSYNEQFF. CDR3 DNA: TGTGCCAGCGGGGAAGGGACTAGTTCCTACAATGAGCAGTTCTTC.

This chain uses TRBV6-2 or TRBV6-3 with TRBJ1-1; D is possibly TRBD1 (6 bases). The CDR3 runs to 14 residues. V lost 4 bases and J lost 1, with 10 bases in between. From germline, CDR1 is MNHEY and CDR2 SVGEGT. CDR3 nucleotides: TGTGCCAGCAGTTGGGGACAACGGAACACTGAAGCTTTCTTT. Its protein product is CASSWGQRNTEAFF.

The chain links TRBV12-5 to TRBJ2-1, with 13 bases identical to TRBD2. Germline lookup yields CDR1 LGHNT and CDR2 FRNRAP. The CDR3 loop spans 16 amino acids. V shed 4 bases and J 8 bases; nucleotides not matched to a gene: 8. CDR3: CASGSRTSGRGDEQFF. In DNA form, the CDR3 reads TGTGCTAGTGGTTCTCGGACTAGCGGGAGAGGAGATGAGCAGTTCTTC.

This clone was detected only once. This chain links TRBV7-9 with TRBJ2-3, with TRBD2 matching over 10 bases. The germline V gene has CDR1 SEHNR and CDR2 FQNEAQ (reference sequence). The CDR3 is made up of 15 amino acids. Germline trimming cut 4 bases from V and 4 bases from J; bases unmatched to any gene: 5. The DNA of the CDR3 is TGTGCCAGCAGCTCGCCAGCGGGAGGGCCAGATACGCAGTATTTT. It translates to CASSSPAGGPDTQYF.